The 15 T cell receptor beta chains given below trace back to one sample, sequenced in a study of identical twins. One entry per CDR3 protein results from TCRdb running MiXCR on the 5' RACE reads. The table lists some 1,600,000 distinct CDR3 sequences, around 29% of them singletons. Source material: cord blood. Receptors originate from a newborn girl in good health.

The gene calls are TRBV3-1 and TRBJ2-3; 15 positions agree with TRBD2. Trimming removed 4 bases from V and 5 bases from J; junction bases left unmatched: 7. Germline loops: CDR1 LGHDT, CDR2 YNNKEL (reference sequence). This CDR3 contains 17 residues. The CDR3 nucleotides are TGTGCCAGCAGCCGCCGGACTAGCGGGGGGGACCGAGATACGCAGTATTTT. Protein sequence: CASSRRTSGGDRDTQYF.

In its sample, this clonotype was seen a few times. This rearrangement joins TRBV7-9 to TRBJ1-1, with 7 nucleotides matching TRBD1. V lost 3 bases and J lost 4; bases outside the gene matches: 5. This CDR3 has 14 residues. Per the germline V gene, CDR1 is SEHNR and CDR2 is FQNEAQ (reference sequence). The CDR3 DNA reads as TGTGCCAGCAGCTTCTACAGGGGCCCCACTGAAGCTTTCTTT. Translated, it gives CASSFYRGPTEAFF.

V gene TRBV9 combines with J gene TRBJ2-3, with 8 nucleotides matching TRBD2. Germline V gives CDR1 SGDLS, CDR2 YYNGEE. V shed 1 base and J 1 base; nucleotides not matched to a gene: 2. The CDR3 spans 15 residues. The CDR3 sequence: CASSVWGLGTDTQYF. CDR3 DNA: TGTGCCAGCAGCGTATGGGGACTAGGCACAGATACGCAGTATTTT.

This chain links TRBV5-1 with TRBJ2-7; 12 bases agree with TRBD2. V dropped 4 bases and J dropped 7; count of bases not matched to a gene: 18. Germline CDR1 is SGHRS and CDR2 is YFSETQ. The CDR3 is 18 amino acids. The CDR3 spells CASSPMGGTSGSYNEQYF. In DNA, the CDR3 is TGCGCCAGCAGCCCCATGGGCGGGACTAGCGGGTCCTACAATGAGCAGTACTTC. Filled out from reference TRBV5-1 and TRBJ2-7, the complete variable domain reads KAGVTQTPRYLIKTRGQQVTLSCSPISGHRSVSWYQQTPGQGLQFLFEYFSETQRNKGNFPGRFSGRQFSNSRSEMNVSTLELGDSALYLCASSPMGGTSGSYNEQYFGPGTRLTVT.

The V and J genes are TRBV28 and TRBJ2-7; D may match TRBD1 or TRBD2 (5 bases each). This CDR3 comprises 16 residues. The germline gives CDR1 MDHEN, CDR2 SYDVKM. V was cut by 4 bases and J by 2 bases, with 18 bases left in between. The CDR3 DNA reads as TGTGCCAGCAGTTACCACCCGTTGAGGGGAACCTACGAGCAGTACTTC. This encodes CASSYHPLRGTYEQYF.

The V call is TRBV5-5, the J call TRBJ2-4; 12 bases are a match to TRBD2. In germline, CDR1 is SGHKS, CDR2 YYEKEE (reference sequence). CDR3 length equals 18 residues. Trimming cost V 0 bases and J 3 bases; bases outside gene matches: 7. The CDR3 bases are TGTGCCAGCAGCTTGGGTCTAGCGGGGGGGCGAGGCAAAAACATTCAGTACTTC. Translation: CASSLGLAGGRGKNIQYF.

The chain couples TRBV2 to TRBJ2-2; D is uncertain. Germline V gene sequence: CDR1 SNHLY, CDR2 FYNNEI. The CDR3 has 11 residues. Trimming took 7 bases from V and 3 from J, leaving 3 bases between them. The CDR3 protein is CASKHTGELFF. The CDR3, as DNA: TGTGCCAGCAAACACACCGGGGAGCTGTTTTTT.

The chain combines TRBV9 with TRBJ1-5; D gene ambiguous. The CDR3 is made up of 14 amino acids. Germline values: CDR1 SGDLS, CDR2 YYNGEE. V was clipped by 0 bases and J by 0 bases, with 4 bases between them. CDR3: CASSVGVSNQPQHF. The CDR3 coding sequence is TGTGCCAGCAGCGTAGGGGTTAGCAATCAGCCCCAGCATTTT.

Notes on this clonotype: The junction departs from germline at one end; a sequencing error may be responsible. The chain recombines TRBV20-1 with TRBJ2-1; TRBD2 agrees at 11 bases. The CDR3 totals 13 residues. The V gene's germline CDR1 is DFQATT and CDR2 SNEGSKA (reference sequence). DNA of the CDR3: TGCAGTCCTAGCGGGAGGCTGGGGAATGAGCAGTTCTTC. As protein: CSPSGRLGNEQFF.

The rearrangement joins TRBV20-1 to TRBJ1-4, with no clear D. Looked up from germline, CDR1 is DFQATT and CDR2 is SNEGSKA (reference sequence). The germline V and J ends were trimmed by 4 bases and 8 bases, with 11 bases remaining between them. CDR3 size: 12 residues. The CDR3 DNA follows: TGCAGTGCTACCCCCATGGGGGAAAAACTGTTTTTT. Residues: CSATPMGEKLFF.

The CDR3 sequence is CSASGYTEAFF. In DNA, the CDR3 is TGCAGTGCTAGTGGGTACACTGAAGCTTTCTTT. This chain connects TRBV20-1 to TRBJ1-1, with D uncertain. The ends were cut back, 3 bases at V and 3 bases at J, with 5 bases in the middle. Germline V gene sequence: CDR1 DFQATT, CDR2 SNEGSKA (reference sequence). The CDR3 runs to 11 residues.

This clonotype has just a few counts. The chain employs TRBV27 and TRBJ2-5; no clear D gene. Per germline, CDR1 MNHEY and CDR2 SMNVEV (reference sequence). This CDR3 spans 13 amino acids. V lost 1 base to trimming and J lost 0 bases, with 3 bases between them. The CDR3 region is CASSLYHQETQYF. The CDR3 nucleotides are TGTGCCAGCAGTTTATACCACCAAGAGACCCAGTACTTC.

The rearrangement joins TRBV4-2 to TRBJ1-1; a possible D gene is TRBD1 (6 bases). This CDR3 region has 12 residues. V lost 3 bases to trimming and J lost 7 bases, with 9 bases between them. Germline V gene lookup returns CDR1 LGHNA and CDR2 YNFKEQ. DNA of the CDR3: TGTGCCAGCAGCCAGGGGGACATTGAAGCTTTCTTT. Residues: CASSQGDIEAFF.

This clonotype was seen only a few times. This chain links TRBV20-1 with TRBJ1-6; D not resolved. V was trimmed by 7 bases and J by 0 bases, leaving 13 bases between them. CDR1 DFQATT and CDR2 SNEGSKA come from the germline V gene (reference sequence). The CDR3 runs to 15 residues. CDR3 bases: TGCAGTGTGAGGACGGTGAGCTCCTATAATTCACCCCTCCACTTT. This translates into CSVRTVSSYNSPLHF.

The table lists this clonotype with a few counts. V usage is TRBV28 and J usage is TRBJ2-3; D unclear. CDR3 length: 15 amino acids. The V and J ends lost 2 bases and 5 bases respectively, with 14 bases between them. CDR1 MDHEN and CDR2 SYDVKM come from the germline V gene. The CDR3 sequence is CASSLRAPGGDTQYF. The CDR3 nucleotides are TGTGCCAGCAGTTTAAGGGCCCCCGGTGGAGATACGCAGTATTTT.